This T cell receptor (beta chain) was identified during a study of blood T cell repertoires in COVID-19. Sequencing used immunoSEQ multiplex PCR; TCRdb keeps in-frame clones, though not all of them. Here the sample spans about 140,000 clones, approximately 84% being singletons. Germline V lookup: CDR1 MDHEN, CDR2 SYDVKM. The V end was cut by 1 base, the J end by 7 bases, with 10 bases between. This CDR3 is 13 amino acids long. The rearrangement links TRBV28 to TRBJ1-1; D perhaps matches TRBD1 (5 bases). The source is a human donor in a cohort sampled during active COVID-19. Sequenced material: peripheral blood. The CDR3 region is CASSLLQAVEAFF. The CDR3 DNA reads as TGTGCCAGCAGTTTATTACAGGCTGTTGAAGCTTTCTTT. Using reference TRBV28 and TRBJ1-1 for the parts outside the CDR3, the full variable domain is DVKVTQSSRYLVKRTGEKVFLECVQDMDHENMFWYRQDPGLGLRLIYFSYDVKMKEKGDIPEGYSVSREKKERFSLILESASTNQTSMYLCASSLLQAVEAFFGQGTRLTVV.